The 27 T cell receptor beta chains below were found in one sample sequenced in a study of T-cell reconstitution after alpha-beta-depleted transplantation in children (TCRdb year 2016). The library was built by means of PCR. TCRdb lists the instrument as Illumina HiSeq 2500. Molecular barcoding was employed in the preparation of TCR libraries, with unique molecular identifiers being used to normalize TCRbeta repertoire quantification. TCRdb's own reprocessing of the public reads used fastp at Q25 and MiXCR and kept productive beta chains. Merged by CDR3 protein, the rows form single entries marked with the most common genes and DNA. This sample gives about 830,000 distinct CDR3 sequences in total; under 20% of them show up just once. Approximately 5% of the sample belongs to the ten largest clones. In the paper's terms, the treatment or condition label means: allogeneic hematopoietic cell transplantation with graft depleted of TCRalphabeta T cells and CD19 B cells.

The material was PBMCs, mostly from graft donor cells, obtained 360 days after TCRalphabeta/CD19-depleted stem cell transplant. The receptors here all came from a male patient between 5 and 17 years old who had a stem cell transplant for acute lymphoblastic leukemia, so the T cells may come from the graft donor.

This clonotype was detected only a few times. V is TRBV5-1 and J is TRBJ2-4; possible D gene TRBD1, 6 bases. Germline CDR1 is SGHRS and CDR2 is YFSETQ. The CDR3 is made up of 14 amino acids. V dropped 8 bases and J dropped 9 bases, with 21 bases sitting between them. The CDR3 loop is CASSPTGGVGIQYF. DNA for the CDR3: TGCGCCAGTAGTCCGACAGGTGGAGTGGGCATTCAGTACTTC.

This rearrangement joins TRBV6-4 to TRBJ2-5; TRBD1 matches 10 bases. V was pared by 5 bases and J by 5 bases, with 8 bases of the junction left unmatched. CDR3 length: 15 residues. Per the germline V gene, CDR1 is MRHNA and CDR2 is SNTAGT. The CDR3 nucleotides are TGTGCCAGCAGTTTGACAGGGGGCACCACGGAGACCCAGTACTTC. It yields the protein CASSLTGGTTETQYF.

This clonotype was detected many times. This chain joins TRBV4-1 and TRBJ1-5; D ambiguous. CDR1 MGHRA and CDR2 YSYEKL come from the germline V gene. Trimming took off 2 bases at V and 3 bases at J, with 14 bases between the two ends. The CDR3 is made up of 16 amino acids. The CDR3, as DNA: TGCGCCAGCAGCCAACCCGTAGGAGGGAACAATCAGCCCCAGCATTTT. It codes for CASSQPVGGNNQPQHF.

This clonotype was recorded at least ten times. V usage is TRBV27 and J usage is TRBJ2-7; tentatively, D is TRBD2 (6 bases). Germline CDR1 and CDR2: MNHEY and SMNVEV (reference sequence). The CDR3 has 14 amino acids. V lost 6 bases to trimming and J lost 2 bases, with 14 bases between them. CDR3 DNA: TGTGCCAGCAGCCTCGGGAGTCCCACCTACGAGCAGTACTTC. Translated, it gives CASSLGSPTYEQYF.

V is TRBV20-1 and J is TRBJ2-5; D not resolved. With 3 bases removed from V and 10 bases from J, the gap between germline ends came to 9 bases. This CDR3 contains 10 residues. CDR1 and CDR2 from the germline V gene are DFQATT and SNEGSKA (reference sequence). The CDR3 DNA sequence: TGCAGTGCTAGGGAGTTGGGCCAGTACTTC. The encoded protein is CSARELGQYF.

The chain combines TRBV5-1 with TRBJ1-5, with unresolved D. CDR1 is SGHRS and CDR2 is YFSETQ in the germline V gene. The CDR3 extends over 15 amino acids. V was shortened by 0 bases and J by 2 bases, with 9 bases between the two germline ends. The CDR3, as DNA: TGCGCCAGCAGCTTGGGGCCCCTGGGCAATCAGCCCCAGCATTTT. Residues: CASSLGPLGNQPQHF. Full variable domain (missing parts from reference TRBV5-1 and TRBJ1-5): KAGVTQTPRYLIKTRGQQVTLSCSPISGHRSVSWYQQTPGQGLQFLFEYFSETQRNKGNFPGRFSGRQFSNSRSEMNVSTLELGDSALYLCASSLGPLGNQPQHFGDGTRLSIL.

This clonotype was detected many times. A read error may produce the germline difference seen at one junction end. The rearrangement links TRBV12-3 or TRBV12-4 to TRBJ2-3; D is tentatively TRBD1 or TRBD2 (5 bases each). This CDR3 has 14 amino acids. The CDR3 protein is CASTLGVYTDTRYF. CDR3 coding DNA: TGTGCCAGCACCCTGGGGGTATACACAGATACGCGGTATTTT.

This rearrangement joins TRBV3-1 to TRBJ2-7; 7 positions agree with TRBD1. CDR1 and CDR2 from the germline V gene are LGHDT and YNNKEL (reference sequence). The CDR3 runs to 13 residues. The trim removed 6 bases at V and 3 bases at J, leaving 5 bases unmatched. CDR3 DNA sequence: TGTGCCAGCAGTCAGGGGGACCACTACGAGCAGTACTTC. It specifies CASSQGDHYEQYF.

This clonotype has ten or more counts. The chain couples TRBV7-3 to TRBJ2-1, with D perhaps matching TRBD2 (6 bases). This CDR3 spans 13 amino acids. Between the trimmed V and J ends, which lost 8 bases and 5 bases, there was a span of 13 bases. CDR1 and CDR2 (germline): SGHTA, FQGTGA. The CDR3 is CASFSEGNNEQFF. In nucleotides, the CDR3 is TGTGCCAGCTTTTCGGAGGGTAACAATGAGCAGTTCTTC.

This clonotype was counted between two and nine times. CDR3 sequence reads: CASSPWTSGPEQFF. The CDR3 DNA is TGTGCCAGCAGCCCATGGACTAGCGGGCCGGAGCAGTTCTTC. The V gene is TRBV11-2, the J gene TRBJ2-1; 11 bases match TRBD2. Trimming at V came to 5 bases and at J to 10 bases, leaving 7 bases not matched to a gene. The CDR3 sequence is 14 residues long. Germline V lookup: CDR1 SGHAT, CDR2 FQNNGV.

This clonotype was counted many times. The rearrangement uses TRBV6-5 and TRBJ2-2, with no clear D. Per germline, CDR1 MNHEY and CDR2 SVGAGI. Trimming took 4 bases from V and 2 from J, leaving 8 bases between them. The CDR3 covers 14 residues. In DNA, the CDR3 is TGTGCCAGCAGTTCAAAGTACAACACCGGGGAGCTGTTTTTT. It yields the protein CASSSKYNTGELFF.

This clonotype has only a few counts. The chain recombines TRBV7-6 with TRBJ2-1; TRBD2 aligns across 10 bases. The CDR3 is 18 amino acids. Germline V gene sequence: CDR1 SGHVS, CDR2 FNYEAQ. V shed 5 bases, J shed 3 bases, and the junction held 13 bases outside the gene matches. CDR3 nucleotide sequence: TGTGCCAGCAGCGCCAGGGTGGCTAGCGGGAGACTCTACAATGAGCAGTTCTTC. Protein sequence: CASSARVASGRLYNEQFF. Full variable domain (remainder filled in from reference TRBV7-6 and TRBJ2-1): GAGVSQSPRYKVTKRGQDVALRCDPISGHVSLYWYRQALGQGPEFLTYFNYEAQQDKSGLPNDRFSAERPEGSISTLTIQRTEQRDSAMYRCASSARVASGRLYNEQFFGPGTRLTVL.

This clonotype was seen a few times. The chain combines TRBV20-1 with TRBJ2-2; D may be TRBD2 (6 bases). The CDR3 spans 15 residues. The germline V and J ends were trimmed by 0 bases and 0 bases, with 8 bases remaining between them. The germline V gene has CDR1 DFQATT and CDR2 SNEGSKA (reference sequence). DNA of the CDR3: TGCAGTGCTAGAGATGCGGGAACGAACACCGGGGAGCTGTTTTTT. Translated: CSARDAGTNTGELFF.

V usage is TRBV4-2 and J usage is TRBJ2-5; no definite D call. CDR1 and CDR2 (germline): LGHNA, YNFKEQ. Deletions cut 3 bases from V and 5 bases from J, with 16 bases between. The CDR3 loop spans 15 amino acids. CDR3 loop: CASSQGGTQWETQYF. The CDR3 DNA reads as TGTGCCAGCAGCCAGGGCGGAACACAGTGGGAGACCCAGTACTTC.

The V gene is TRBV9, the J gene TRBJ2-2; D remains unclear. Germline V gene data show CDR1 as SGDLS and CDR2 as YYNGEE. This CDR3 is 12 amino acids long. V was cut by 0 bases and J by 7 bases, with 4 bases left in between. This CDR3 is CASSVVDGELFF. The CDR3 region has the DNA TGTGCCAGCAGCGTAGTGGACGGGGAGCTGTTTTTT.

This clonotype was observed a few times. The chain links TRBV5-6 to TRBJ2-5, with no clear D. The V gene's germline CDR1 is SGHDT and CDR2 YYEEEE. CDR3 length: 15 amino acids. V gave up 0 bases and J gave up 2 bases, with 11 bases separating them. The CDR3 loop reads CASSLARSQQETQYF. The DNA for the CDR3 is TGTGCCAGCAGCTTGGCGCGGAGCCAACAAGAGACCCAGTACTTC. Looking up the rest from reference TRBV5-6 and TRBJ2-5 gives the full variable domain: DAGVTQSPTHLIKTRGQQVTLRCSPKSGHDTVSWYQQALGQGPQFIFQYYEEEERQRGNFPDRFSGHQFPNYSSELNVNALLLGDSALYLCASSLARSQQETQYFGPGTRLLVL.

The chain carries TRBV5-1 and TRBJ2-7, with TRBD2 matching over 10 bases. With V trimmed by 3 bases and J by 2 bases, 11 bases remained unmatched. This CDR3 region has 17 residues. Germline lookup yields CDR1 SGHRS and CDR2 YFSETQ. The CDR3 DNA follows: TGCGCCAGCAGCTCCCAACCCACCCTAGCGGGAGCCTACGAGCAGTACTTC. Its translation: CASSSQPTLAGAYEQYF. The entire variable domain, with the rest obtained from reference TRBV5-1 and TRBJ2-7, is as follows: KAGVTQTPRYLIKTRGQQVTLSCSPISGHRSVSWYQQTPGQGLQFLFEYFSETQRNKGNFPGRFSGRQFSNSRSEMNVSTLELGDSALYLCASSSQPTLAGAYEQYFGPGTRLTVT.

This clonotype came up a few times. The rearrangement uses TRBV9 and TRBJ2-1, with D possibly TRBD2 on 6 matching bases. CDR3 length: 14 residues. Deletions cut 5 bases from V and 0 bases from J, with 9 bases between. CDR1 is SGDLS, CDR2 YYNGEE, per germline. The DNA of the CDR3 is TGTGCCAGCAGGGCGGACTACTCCTACAATGAGCAGTTCTTC. The encoded protein is CASRADYSYNEQFF.

The chain links TRBV7-9 to TRBJ2-3; perhaps TRBD2 as D (6 bases). Per the germline V gene, CDR1 is SEHNR and CDR2 is FQNEAQ (reference sequence). This CDR3 has 15 residues. V was pared by 3 bases and J by 2 bases, with 12 bases between. CDR3: CASSLGRELTDTQYF. The CDR3 bases are TGTGCCAGCAGCTTGGGGCGGGAACTCACAGATACGCAGTATTTT.

The chain links TRBV5-1 to TRBJ2-7; tentative D call: TRBD1 (5 bases). Per germline, CDR1 SGHRS and CDR2 YFSETQ. CDR3 length: 17 amino acids. V gave up 1 base and J gave up 2 bases, with 19 bases separating them. The DNA for the CDR3 is TGCGCCAGCAGCTTGTTGTTCGACACAGGTTCGCCCTACGAGCAGTACTTC. Amino acids: CASSLLFDTGSPYEQYF.

V gene TRBV12-3 or TRBV12-4 combines with J gene TRBJ1-5, with D tentatively TRBD1 (5 bases). Trimming pared 8 bases from V and 4 bases from J, leaving 21 bases between. This CDR3 is 16 amino acids long. As DNA, the CDR3 is TGTGCCAGCGGCCCGGGTGAGGGGCGAGGGAATCAGCCCCAGCATTTT. This gives the protein CASGPGEGRGNQPQHF.

This clonotype was detected only a few times. The chain is built from TRBV5-1 and TRBJ2-7, with TRBD1 matching 8 bases. The trim removed 4 bases at V and 5 bases at J, leaving 11 bases unmatched. CDR3 length equals 15 residues. The germline gives CDR1 SGHRS, CDR2 YFSETQ. The CDR3, as DNA: TGCGCCAGCAGCCCGCGACAGGGGTCAAGGAACGAGCAGTACTTC. Translation gives CASSPRQGSRNEQYF.

V gene TRBV15 combines with J gene TRBJ2-1; a weak D match, TRBD2 (7 bases). V was trimmed by 1 base and J by 8 bases, leaving 21 bases between them. The CDR3 runs 17 residues. Germline CDR1 is LNHNV and CDR2 is YYDKDF (reference sequence). The CDR3 DNA follows: TGTGCCACCAGCAGAGCGGTGGGGGGGGCGGGGATGGATGAGCAGTTCTTC. Protein sequence: CATSRAVGGAGMDEQFF.

The chain has TRBV7-9 and TRBJ2-1; D perhaps matches TRBD2 (6 bases). V lost 1 base, J lost 0 bases, and 13 bases lay in between. Germline CDR1 reads SEHNR; CDR2 reads FQNEAQ (reference sequence). The CDR3 covers 17 residues. Written as DNA, the CDR3 is TGTGCCAGCAGCTTAGATGGGGTGGGACTCTCCTACAATGAGCAGTTCTTC. Amino acid sequence: CASSLDGVGLSYNEQFF.

This clonotype was observed a handful of times. The gene calls are TRBV12-3 or TRBV12-4 and TRBJ2-3; TRBD2 matches 9 bases. V trimming: 9 bases; J trimming: 2 bases; junction bases outside the gene matches: 15. The CDR3 has 17 amino acids. DNA of the CDR3: TGTGCCAGTCAAGCTGAAGGACTAGCGAAGAACACAGATACGCAGTATTTT. It yields the protein CASQAEGLAKNTDTQYF.

This clonotype was observed a few times. The genes are TRBV10-3 and TRBJ1-2, with D unclear. The ends were cut back, 4 bases at V and 4 bases at J, with 16 bases in the middle. This CDR3 region has 15 residues. Germline CDR1 ENHRY, CDR2 SYGVKD. CDR3 residues: CAISGVQVMGYGYTF. The CDR3 region has the DNA TGTGCCATCAGTGGAGTTCAGGTCATGGGCTATGGCTACACCTTC.

The rearrangement joins TRBV4-1 to TRBJ1-1; D possibly corresponds to TRBD1 (5 bases). CDR1 MGHRA and CDR2 YSYEKL come from the germline V gene. Trimming left V 4 bases short and J 2 bases short, with 11 bases between. This CDR3 is 14 amino acids long. CDR3 sequence: CASSRVGANTEAFF. In DNA form, the CDR3 reads TGCGCCAGCAGCCGGGTTGGGGCCAACACTGAAGCTTTCTTT.